These 29 T cell receptor beta chains were all obtained from the same sample, sequenced in a study of cytomegalovirus exposure and HLA in healthy donors. The study ran its PCR with 60 Vbeta and 13 Jbeta primers. Assay: immunoSEQ multiplex PCR; the TCRdb copy retains only in-frame clones and omits some. The sample lists roughly 130,000 clones; about 80% were seen once. The sample consisted of PBMCs. The receptors come from a man aged 18 to 29 in good health and CMV-seronegative.

This clone was observed a handful of times. V gene TRBV30 combines with J gene TRBJ2-6, with 11 bases identical to TRBD1. Germline lookup yields CDR1 GTSNPN and CDR2 SVGIG (reference sequence). The CDR3 covers 15 residues. The CDR3 bases are TGTGCTGCTGGACAGGGGGCGGCTGGGGCCAACGTCCTGACTTTC. The encoded protein is CAAGQGAAGANVLTF. Full variable domain (rest looked up from reference TRBV30 and TRBJ2-6): SQTIHQWPATLVQPVGSPLSLECTVEGTSNPNLYWYRQAAGRGLQLLFYSVGIGQISSEVPQNLSASRPQDRQFILSSKKLLLSDSGFYLCAAGQGAAGANVLTFGAGSRLTVL.

The gene calls are TRBV6-5 and TRBJ2-7; 9 positions agree with TRBD2. The CDR3 spans 15 residues. The ends lost 3 bases at V and 3 bases at J; junction bases unmatched: 6. CDR1 MNHEY and CDR2 SVGAGI come from the germline V gene. CDR3 sequence reads: CASSYGTSNNYEQYF. CDR3 nucleotide sequence: TGTGCCAGCAGTTATGGGACTAGCAACAACTACGAGCAGTACTTC.

The CDR3 nucleotides read TGCGCCAGCAGCCACGACCACGGAGACAGGGGGCATCCAGATACGCAGTATTTT. Encoded protein: CASSHDHGDRGHPDTQYF. The chain couples TRBV4-1 to TRBJ2-3; 10 positions match TRBD1. The CDR3 contains 18 residues. Germline assignment: CDR1 MGHRA and CDR2 YSYEKL. With V trimmed by 3 bases and J by 4 bases, 13 bases remained unmatched.

The chain carries TRBV10-3 and TRBJ1-3; the D gene is possibly TRBD1 (5 bases). Trimming left V 3 bases short and J 3 bases short, with 9 bases between. The CDR3 sequence is 14 residues long. Germline assignment: CDR1 ENHRY and CDR2 SYGVKD. The CDR3 DNA reads TGTGCCATCAGTGACGGACACGGTGGAAACACCATATATTTT. Its translation is CAISDGHGGNTIYF.

The gene calls are TRBV19 and TRBJ2-1; possibly TRBD2 for D (6 bases). CDR3 size: 16 residues. Germline V gene lookup returns CDR1 LNHDA and CDR2 SQIVND (reference sequence). The V end was cut by 4 bases, the J end by 6 bases, with 19 bases between. The CDR3 here is CASSNHGTHLVNEQFF. CDR3 coding DNA: TGTGCCAGTAGTAACCACGGGACTCACCTCGTCAATGAGCAGTTCTTC.

The V call is TRBV11-1, the J call TRBJ2-4; tentatively, D is TRBD1 (6 bases). This CDR3 is 18 amino acids long. Germline CDR1 and CDR2: SGHAT and FQDESV (reference sequence). V lost 6 bases and J 0 bases, leaving 21 bases between the germline ends. CDR3 coding DNA: TGTGCCAGCAGTCCCAGGACCCAGGGGACCTTAGCCAAAAACATTCAGTACTTC. Encoded protein: CASSPRTQGTLAKNIQYF.

The chain is built from TRBV27 and TRBJ1-1; tentatively, D is TRBD1 (5 bases). The V end lost 1 base, the J end lost 0 bases, and 9 bases lay between the germline ends. In germline, CDR1 is MNHEY, CDR2 SMNVEV (reference sequence). This CDR3 contains 15 residues. The CDR3 spells CASSLFAGVNTEAFF. CDR3 in DNA: TGTGCCAGCAGTTTATTCGCGGGGGTGAACACTGAAGCTTTCTTT.

The rearrangement uses TRBV7-3 and TRBJ2-1, with a possible D match to TRBD2 (5 bases). The V end lost 3 bases, the J end lost 3 bases, and 12 bases lay between the germline ends. The V gene's germline CDR1 is SGHTA and CDR2 FQGTGA. The CDR3 sequence is 15 residues long. The CDR3 reads CASSFRTSGYNEQFF. CDR3 DNA sequence: TGTGCCAGCAGCTTCCGGACTTCGGGCTACAATGAGCAGTTCTTC.

The CDR3 is CASSRGQGNTDTQYF. The CDR3 nucleotides read TGTGCCAGCAGCCGAGGACAGGGTAACACAGATACGCAGTATTTT. The chain uses TRBV7-7 and TRBJ2-3; 8 bases are shared with TRBD1. Per germline, CDR1 SSHAT and CDR2 FNYEAQ (reference sequence). Trimming removed 5 bases from V and 2 bases from J; junction bases left unmatched: 6. The CDR3 is 15 residues long.

This clone appeared a few times. Other DNA sequences in the sample encode the same CDR3. V is TRBV7-9 and J is TRBJ1-2, with D maybe TRBD1 (6 bases). Germline-derived CDR1 and CDR2 are SEHNR and FQNEAQ (reference sequence). The CDR3 consists of 13 residues. Trimming pared 5 bases from V and 2 bases from J, leaving 9 bases between. CDR3 coding DNA: TGTGCCAGCAGCCATGGACAGAACTATGGCTACACCTTC. The encoded protein is CASSHGQNYGYTF.

The J gene is TRBJ2-1, the V gene TRBV29-1; D possibly corresponds to TRBD2 (5 bases). The CDR3 is made up of 12 amino acids. Trimming shortened V by 3 bases and J by 8 bases, and 11 bases separated the two germline ends. Germline CDR1 SQVTM, CDR2 ANQGSEA. CDR3 sequence: CSVDPSFDEQFF. As DNA, the CDR3 is TGCAGCGTTGACCCTAGCTTTGATGAGCAGTTCTTC.

This clone was seen just once. This chain joins TRBV5-5 and TRBJ1-2, with D possibly being TRBD1 (6 bases). The CDR3 spans 15 residues. Trimming cost V 4 bases and J 2 bases, with 15 bases left between them. The germline CDR1 and CDR2 sequences are SGHKS and YYEKEE (reference sequence). The CDR3 sequence: CASSLGGGVNYGYTF. In DNA, the CDR3 is TGTGCCAGCAGCCTGGGAGGGGGAGTCAACTATGGCTACACCTTC.

The V gene is TRBV19, the J gene TRBJ1-5; weak D call: TRBD1 (5 bases). The CDR3 is 14 residues long. Deletions cut 8 bases from V and 3 bases from J, with 14 bases between. CDR1 is LNHDA and CDR2 is SQIVND in the germline V gene (reference sequence). The CDR3 here is CASDMGGFNQPQHF. In DNA form, the CDR3 reads TGTGCCAGTGATATGGGGGGATTCAATCAGCCCCAGCATTTT.

The CDR3 region is CASSPRSYGYTF. CDR3 coding DNA: TGTGCCAGCAGCCCCCGGTCGTATGGCTACACCTTC. The chain links TRBV14 to TRBJ1-2; no clear D gene. Germline loops: CDR1 SGHDN, CDR2 FVKESK. This CDR3 is 12 amino acids long. Trimming removed 4 bases from V and 5 bases from J, with 8 bases in between.

The V and J genes are TRBV7-3 and TRBJ2-1, with TRBD1 identical over 10 bases. The ends lost 5 bases at V and 3 bases at J; junction bases unmatched: 4. The germline V gene has CDR1 SGHTA and CDR2 FQGTGA. CDR3 length equals 15 residues. CDR3 sequence reads: CASSVGQGYYNEQFF. The CDR3 DNA reads TGTGCCAGCAGCGTGGGACAGGGGTACTACAATGAGCAGTTCTTC. The full variable domain, in which reference TRBV7-3 and TRBJ2-1 provide the parts outside the CDR3, is GAGVSQTPSNKVTEKGKYVELRCDPISGHTALYWYRQSLGQGPEFLIYFQGTGAADDSGLPNDRFFAVRPEGSVSTLKIQRTERGDSAVYLCASSVGQGYYNEQFFGPGTRLTVL.

This chain uses TRBV18 with TRBJ2-5, with 7 bases fitting TRBD1. This CDR3 has 14 residues. The V segment lost 1 base and the J segment 3 bases; nucleotides outside the gene matches: 2. Germline lookup yields CDR1 KGHSH and CDR2 LQKENI. This CDR3 reads CASSPQGTEETQYF. Written as DNA, the CDR3 is TGTGCCAGCTCACCACAAGGGACAGAAGAGACCCAGTACTTC.

CDR3 in amino acids: CATSQEQGSSYGYTF. For the CDR3, the DNA is TGTGCCACCAGCCAAGAACAGGGAAGTAGCTATGGCTACACCTTC. The rearrangement joins TRBV15 to TRBJ1-2, with D maybe TRBD1 (6 bases). V lost 5 bases to trimming and J lost 4 bases, with 17 bases between them. The length of the CDR3 is 15 residues. Germline-derived CDR1 and CDR2 are LNHNV and YYDKDF (reference sequence). The full variable domain, rest sourced from reference TRBV15 and TRBJ1-2, is DAMVIQNPRYQVTQFGKPVTLSCSQTLNHNVMYWYQQKSSQAPKLLFHYYDKDFNNEADTPDNFQSRRPNTSFCFLDIRSPGLGDTAMYLCATSQEQGSSYGYTFGSGTRLTVV.

For the CDR3, the DNA is TGTGCCACCAGCAGAGATCGTAGGGGGCGCGGGGACATTCAGTACTTC. The encoded protein is CATSRDRRGRGDIQYF. The J gene is TRBJ2-4, the V gene TRBV15, with a tentative D call TRBD1 (7 bases). In germline, CDR1 is LNHNV, CDR2 YYDKDF (reference sequence). V shed 0 bases and J shed 8 bases, with 17 bases lying between them. CDR3 length: 16 residues.

The rearrangement links TRBV5-8 to TRBJ2-5; 9 nucleotides line up with TRBD1. J was trimmed by 4 bases and V by 3 bases; bases with no gene match: 13. Germline assignment: CDR1 SGHTS and CDR2 YDEGEE. CDR3 length: 17 residues. The CDR3 sequence: CASSSGTGYQSRETQYF. Written as DNA, the CDR3 is TGTGCCAGCAGCTCCGGGACAGGGTATCAGTCACGAGAGACCCAGTACTTC.

Regarding this clone: Other DNA sequences in this specimen translate into the identical CDR3. The chain uses TRBV28 and TRBJ1-2; no clear D gene. The V gene's germline CDR1 is MDHEN and CDR2 SYDVKM. This CDR3 comprises 12 residues. Between the trimmed V and J ends, which lost 6 bases and 4 bases, there was a span of 9 bases. The CDR3 loop is CASSATVYGYTF. DNA of the CDR3: TGTGCCAGCAGCGCAACGGTCTATGGCTACACCTTC.

The rearrangement joins TRBV19 to TRBJ2-1; 10 bases line up with TRBD2. The germline V gene has CDR1 LNHDA and CDR2 SQIVND (reference sequence). V lost 4 bases, J lost 7 bases, and 7 bases stayed unmatched. The CDR3 runs 15 residues. This chain's CDR3 is CASSTPASGSNEQFF. The DNA of the CDR3 is TGTGCCAGTAGTACCCCCGCTAGCGGGAGTAATGAGCAGTTCTTC.

This chain uses TRBV19 with TRBJ1-5, with D possibly matching TRBD1 (5 bases). Germline V gene lookup returns CDR1 LNHDA and CDR2 SQIVND (reference sequence). Trimming removed 3 bases from V and 6 bases from J, with 15 bases in between. The CDR3 runs 15 residues. CDR3 region: CASSMQGLQGQPQHF. Written as DNA, the CDR3 is TGTGCCAGTAGTATGCAAGGCCTCCAGGGTCAGCCCCAGCATTTT.

This rearrangement joins TRBV18 to TRBJ1-1, with TRBD1 identical over 8 bases. Germline lookup yields CDR1 KGHSH and CDR2 LQKENI. This CDR3 region has 16 residues. Trimming took 4 bases from V and 0 from J; bases not matched to a gene: 7. CDR3 amino acids: CASSRQGAGMNTEAFF. The CDR3 nucleotides read TGTGCCAGCTCACGGCAGGGGGCCGGGATGAACACTGAAGCTTTCTTT.

The chain links TRBV5-1 to TRBJ1-1, with D unresolved. Germline loops: CDR1 SGHRS, CDR2 YFSETQ. Trimming left V 0 bases short and J 4 bases short, with 7 bases between. The CDR3 sequence is 13 residues long. The CDR3 region has the DNA TGCGCCAGCAGCTTGGGAGCGCCCACTGAAGCTTTCTTT. This codes for CASSLGAPTEAFF.

The V and J genes are TRBV30 and TRBJ1-1; 10 bases match TRBD1. From germline, CDR1 is GTSNPN and CDR2 SVGIG (reference sequence). With 5 bases clipped from V and 1 base from J, the junction kept 1 base outside the gene matches. There are 13 residues in the CDR3. Here the CDR3 reads CAWDRGPNTEAFF. The CDR3 region has the DNA TGTGCCTGGGACAGGGGGCCGAACACTGAAGCTTTCTTT. The complete variable domain, with remaining parts taken from reference TRBV30 and TRBJ1-1, reads SQTIHQWPATLVQPVGSPLSLECTVEGTSNPNLYWYRQAAGRGLQLLFYSVGIGQISSEVPQNLSASRPQDRQFILSSKKLLLSDSGFYLCAWDRGPNTEAFFGQGTRLTVV.

This clone was found once. The genes are TRBV9 and TRBJ2-1; 7 bases map to TRBD2. The CDR3 spans 16 residues. Per germline, CDR1 SGDLS and CDR2 YYNGEE. Trimming removed 3 bases from V and 4 bases from J; junction bases left unmatched: 10. CDR3 sequence: CASSGRRGSSYNEQFF. In DNA form, the CDR3 reads TGTGCCAGCAGCGGTAGACGCGGGAGTTCGTACAATGAGCAGTTCTTC.

This clone was detected only once. The chain employs TRBV10-2 and TRBJ1-2; weak D call: TRBD1 (6 bases). The CDR3 is 12 amino acids. CDR1 and CDR2 (germline): WSHSY, SAAADI. The V gene lost 7 bases and the J gene lost 8 bases, with 14 bases spanning the gap. This chain's CDR3 is CASTTGSYGYTF. The CDR3 DNA sequence: TGCGCCAGCACTACAGGGTCATACGGCTACACCTTC.

This chain uses TRBV6-1 with TRBJ1-5; TRBD1 matches at 7 bases. From germline, CDR1 is MNHNS and CDR2 SASEGT. V was pared by 9 bases and J by 3 bases, with 5 bases of the junction left unmatched. CDR3 length equals 13 residues. CDR3 DNA: TGTGCCAGTGACAGGGACGTCAATCAGCCCCAGCATTTT. Protein sequence: CASDRDVNQPQHF.

The V and J genes are TRBV7-2 and TRBJ2-7; TRBD2 might be the D (6 bases). The CDR3 runs 15 residues. Deletions cut 0 bases from V and 4 bases from J, with 13 bases between. Per the germline V gene, CDR1 is SGHTA and CDR2 is FQGNSA. This chain's CDR3 is CASSLAPGESYEQYF. The DNA for the CDR3 is TGTGCCAGCAGCTTAGCTCCGGGAGAATCTTACGAGCAGTACTTC.